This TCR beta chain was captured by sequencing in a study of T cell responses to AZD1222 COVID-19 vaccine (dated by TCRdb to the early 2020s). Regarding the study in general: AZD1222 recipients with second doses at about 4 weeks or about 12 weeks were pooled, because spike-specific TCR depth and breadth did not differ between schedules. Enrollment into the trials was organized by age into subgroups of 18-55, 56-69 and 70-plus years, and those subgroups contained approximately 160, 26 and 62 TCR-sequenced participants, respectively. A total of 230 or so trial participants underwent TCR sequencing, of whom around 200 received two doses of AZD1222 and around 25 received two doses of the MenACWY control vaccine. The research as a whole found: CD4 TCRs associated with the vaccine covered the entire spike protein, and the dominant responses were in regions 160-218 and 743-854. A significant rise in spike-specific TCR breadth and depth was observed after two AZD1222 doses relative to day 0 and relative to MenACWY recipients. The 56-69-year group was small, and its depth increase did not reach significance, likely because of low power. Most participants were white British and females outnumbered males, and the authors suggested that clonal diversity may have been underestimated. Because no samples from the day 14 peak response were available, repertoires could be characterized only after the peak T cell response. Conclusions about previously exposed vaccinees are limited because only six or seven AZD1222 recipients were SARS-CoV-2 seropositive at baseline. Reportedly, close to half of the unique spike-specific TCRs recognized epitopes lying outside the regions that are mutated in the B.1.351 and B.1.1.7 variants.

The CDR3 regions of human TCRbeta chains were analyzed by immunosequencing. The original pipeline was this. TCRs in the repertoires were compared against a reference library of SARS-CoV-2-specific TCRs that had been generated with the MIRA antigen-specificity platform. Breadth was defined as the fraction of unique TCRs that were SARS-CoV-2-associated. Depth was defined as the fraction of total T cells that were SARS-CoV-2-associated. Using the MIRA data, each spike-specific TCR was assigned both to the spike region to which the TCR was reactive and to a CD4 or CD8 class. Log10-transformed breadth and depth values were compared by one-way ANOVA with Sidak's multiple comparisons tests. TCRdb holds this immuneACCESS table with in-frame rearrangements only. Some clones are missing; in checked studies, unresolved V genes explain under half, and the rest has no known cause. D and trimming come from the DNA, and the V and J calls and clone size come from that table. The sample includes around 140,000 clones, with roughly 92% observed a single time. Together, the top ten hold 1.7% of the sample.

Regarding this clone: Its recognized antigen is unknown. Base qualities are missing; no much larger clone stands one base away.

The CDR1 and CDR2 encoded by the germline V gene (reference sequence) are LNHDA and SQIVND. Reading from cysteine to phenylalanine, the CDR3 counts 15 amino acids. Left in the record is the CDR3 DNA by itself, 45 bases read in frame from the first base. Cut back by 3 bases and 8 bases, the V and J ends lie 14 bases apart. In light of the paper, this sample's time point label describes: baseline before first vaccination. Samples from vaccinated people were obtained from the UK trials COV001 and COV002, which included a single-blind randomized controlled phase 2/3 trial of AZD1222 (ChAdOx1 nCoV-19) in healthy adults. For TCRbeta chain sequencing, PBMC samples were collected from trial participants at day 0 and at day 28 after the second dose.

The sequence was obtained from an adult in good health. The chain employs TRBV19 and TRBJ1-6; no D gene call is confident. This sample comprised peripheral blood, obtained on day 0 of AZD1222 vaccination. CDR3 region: CASSIVPGGDSPLHF. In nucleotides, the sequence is TGTGCCAGTAGTATTGTCCCCGGCGGGGATTCACCCCTCCACTTT. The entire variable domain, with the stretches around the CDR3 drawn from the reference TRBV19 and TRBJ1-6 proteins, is DGGITQSPKYLFRKEGQNVTLSCEQNLNHDAMYWYRQDPGQGLRLIYYSQIVNDFQKGDIAEGYSVSREKKESFPLTVTSAQKNPTAFYLCASSIVPGGDSPLHFGNGTRLTVT.